The rows below give T cell receptor beta chains drawn from one sample of a study of radiotherapy plus CTLA-4 blockade in lung cancer. The assay was immunoSEQ multiplex PCR, and TCRdb's table has in-frame clones only and misses some. The table shows about 28,000 clones, with 79% occurring only once. This sample comprised peripheral blood, obtained from a patient treated with radiotherapy plus ipilimumab. Every receptor here comes from a human donor with non-small cell lung cancer that progressed on radiotherapy plus ipilimumab. Both conserved end residues are part of each CDR3. A D gene is named only where the DNA matches it firmly. Only some rows state a clone size, as once, few, many or a class for expanded clones.

D gene	clone size	V gene	J gene	CDR3 protein	CDR3 DNA
TRBD1	-	TRBV2	TRBJ1-5	CASSLQGGSNQPQHF	TGTGCCAGCAGCTTACAGGGGGGGAGCAATCAGCCCCAGCATTTT
-	-	TRBV30	TRBJ2-7	CACDREWGYEQYF	TGTGCCTGCGACCGGGAGTGGGGCTACGAGCAGTACTTC
TRBD1	-	TRBV28	TRBJ1-2	CASSRQGGDGYTF	TGTGCCAGCAGCCGACAGGGGGGTGATGGCTACACCTTC
-	-	TRBV7-2	TRBJ2-5	CASSPRRTAAQETQYF	TGTGCCAGCAGCCCACGTAGGACAGCCGCTCAAGAGACCCAGTACTTC
-	-	TRBV5-1	TRBJ2-1	CASSAGRSFSYNEQFF	TGCGCCAGCAGCGCGGGACGAAGCTTTTCCTACAATGAGCAGTTCTTC
-	-	TRBV6-1	TRBJ2-2	CASSVFGGAYTGELFF	TGTGCCAGCAGTGTCTTTGGGGGCGCGTACACCGGGGAGCTGTTTTTT
TRBD2	-	TRBV7-6	TRBJ2-7	CASSISSGGNAYEQYF	TGTGCCAGCAGCATTTCTAGCGGGGGTAACGCCTACGAGCAGTACTTC
-	-	TRBV19	TRBJ1-1	CASSMGAFEAFF	TGTGCCAGTAGTATGGGGGCCTTTGAAGCTTTCTTT
-	-	TRBV4-1	TRBJ2-1	CASSPRTTLPSEQFF	TGCGCCAGCAGCCCCCGGACCACCTTACCGAGTGAGCAGTTCTTC
TRBD1	-	TRBV5-1	TRBJ1-1	CASRVGTGLNRDTEAFF	TGCGCCAGCCGCGTAGGGACAGGACTTAACCGGGACACTGAAGCTTTCTTT
TRBD1	-	TRBV2	TRBJ1-2	CASVTGVYYGYTF	TGTGCCAGTGTCACAGGGGTATACTATGGCTACACCTTC
-	-	TRBV25-1	TRBJ2-1	CASSDSRQSSYNEQFF	TGTGCCAGCAGTGACTCCCGACAAAGCTCCTACAATGAGCAGTTCTTC
-	-	TRBV7-3	TRBJ1-1	CASSLADSGDAGTEAFF	TGTGCCAGCAGCTTAGCGGACTCAGGGGATGCGGGCACTGAAGCTTTCTTT
-	-	TRBV28	TRBJ1-4	CASSLLRETNEKLFF	TGTGCCAGCAGCCTCCTCAGGGAAACTAATGAAAAACTGTTTTTT
TRBD1	-	TRBV12-5	TRBJ2-7	CASGTGNEQYF	TGTGCTAGTGGGACAGGGAACGAGCAGTACTTC
TRBD2	-	TRBV5-1	TRBJ2-3	CASNPSIAGGPDTQYF	TGCGCCAGCAATCCCTCAATAGCGGGGGGCCCAGATACGCAGTATTTT
-	few	TRBV19	TRBJ2-2	CASSIGTTLTGELFF	TGTGCCAGTAGTATCGGGACAACCCTCACCGGGGAGCTGTTTTTT
TRBD2	-	TRBV28	TRBJ2-1	CASRPSGRAGGEQFF	TGTGCCAGCAGACCCAGCGGGAGGGCCGGGGGTGAGCAGTTCTTC
-	-	TRBV20-1	TRBJ1-1	CSAPQWDEAFF	TGCAGTGCTCCTCAGTGGGACGAAGCTTTCTTT
-	few	TRBV11-1	TRBJ2-2	CASSLWFTGELFF	TGTGCCAGCAGCTTATGGTTCACCGGGGAGCTGTTTTTT
TRBD2	-	TRBV19	TRBJ2-7	CASSILAGAGEQYF	TGTGCCAGTAGTATCCTAGCGGGAGCGGGCGAGCAGTACTTC
-	-	TRBV27	TRBJ2-5	CASSLGHGETQYF	TGTGCCAGCAGTTTAGGACACGGGGAGACCCAGTACTTC
-	-	TRBV10-3	TRBJ1-2	CAISDRGEGYTF	TGTGCCATTTCCGACAGAGGGGAGGGCTACACCTTC
-	once	TRBV5-6	TRBJ2-3	CASSLAGVGTDTQYF	TGTGCCAGCAGCTTGGCCGGGGTTGGCACAGATACGCAGTATTTT
-	-	TRBV13	TRBJ1-2	CASSTQAWSGGYTF	TGTGCCAGCAGCACGCAAGCCTGGTCGGGGGGCTACACCTTC
-	-	TRBV19	TRBJ2-1	CASSMAGRPYNEQFF	TGTGCCAGTAGTATGGCGGGGAGGCCCTACAATGAGCAGTTCTTC
TRBD1	-	TRBV5-6	TRBJ1-5	CASSSTGARQPQHF	TGTGCCAGCAGCTCTACAGGGGCGCGGCAGCCCCAGCATTTT
-	-	TRBV7-3	TRBJ2-3	CASSLGQLDYTDTQYF	TGTGCCAGCAGCTTAGGGCAGTTAGACTACACAGATACGCAGTATTTT
TRBD1	-	TRBV19	TRBJ1-5	CASSIDEGAGYQPQHF	TGTGCCAGTAGTATAGATGAGGGGGCTGGGTATCAGCCCCAGCATTTT